This TCR beta chain was obtained from a study of early T cells in non-severe SARS-CoV-2 infection. Attachment of unique molecular identifiers to individual cDNA molecules was performed. TCRdb itself ran the 5' RACE reads through MiXCR, one entry per CDR3 protein. Among roughly 92,000 distinct CDR3 sequences listed, around 12% were seen once. This clonotype was observed a handful of times. The source material was whole blood, sampled at baseline. The receptor was isolated from an adult who was a healthcare worker with PCR-confirmed SARS-CoV-2 infection or an uninfected control (not recorded which).

The CDR3 nucleotides are TGCACCAGCAGCCAAGCTAAAGGATGTGAGACCCAGTACTTC. Translated, it gives CTSSQAKGCETQYF. This sequence joins TRBV1 and TRBJ2-5. TRBV1 is noted as a pseudogene. The CDR3 runs to 14 residues.